This T cell receptor (beta chain) was recovered during a study of shared clonotypes between healthy human individuals. Study-wide findings and caveats: About 5% of naive CD4 clonotypes were shared across several donors. Unshared clonotypes carried lower generation probabilities than those common to all four donors. The researchers took only blood, and tissue repertoires probably look different.

Note on this clone: Antigen specificity is unknown.

Here immunoSEQ multiplex PCR was the method, and the copy in TCRdb shows in-frame clones only, minus some. Seen here are around 200,000 clones, roughly 70% observed once, and the top ten hold 10%. Both subsets, CD45RA+ naive and CD45RA-negative memory, were split from the CD4+ cells. V lost 2 bases, J lost 7 bases, and 11 bases stayed unmatched. Germline lookup yields CDR1 SGDLS and CDR2 YYNGEE. The CDR3 is made up of 15 amino acids. Sequencing was carried out using memory CD4+ T cells sorted from blood. Subset meaning: CD45RA-negative fraction. The TCR was taken from a man in his thirties or forties in good health. The chain employs TRBV9 and TRBJ1-2, with 7 positions matching TRBD1. In DNA, the CDR3 is TGTGCCAGCAGCGTGAGCCCGCGACAGGGCAGTGGCTACACCTTC. It encodes CASSVSPRQGSGYTF.